One TCR beta chain is described in this entry. Its antigen remains unknown. The entry originates in a study of shared clonotypes between healthy human individuals. General observations from the study: Among donors, sharing of clonotypes was expected to be affected by sequencing depth.

Libraries were prepared by immunoSEQ multiplex PCR; TCRdb keeps only in-frame clonotypes and omits some of them. The sample has roughly 700,000 clones, approximately 74% seen once. This CDR3 is built from 15 residues. J gave up 4 bases and V 5 bases, and 6 bases lay outside the gene matches. Germline lookup yields CDR1 SGHNT and CDR2 YENEEA. The sample taken for sequencing was memory CD4+ T cells sorted from blood. Stated subset: CD45RA-negative fraction. This clonotype originated in a woman in her twenties or thirties in good health. The chain employs TRBV11-3 and TRBJ2-1; 9 nucleotides match TRBD2. CDR3 amino acids: CASSPAGGRYNEQFF. For the CDR3, the DNA is TGTGCCAGCAGCCCCGCGGGAGGGAGGTACAATGAGCAGTTCTTC. Filled out from reference TRBV11-3 and TRBJ2-1, the complete variable domain reads EAGVVQSPRYKIIEKKQPVAFWCNPISGHNTLYWYLQNLGQGPELLIRYENEEAVDDSQLPKDRFSAERLKGVDSTLKIQPAELGDSAVYLCASSPAGGRYNEQFFGPGTRLTVL.